Below are 3 T cell receptor beta chains sequenced from a single sample in a study of beta chain features in type 1 diabetes. Every bit of the isolated RNA underwent reverse transcription, so sequencing read expressed TCRB transcripts. Clones were read by immunoSEQ multiplex PCR, and TCRdb kept only the in-frame ones, dropping some. The data show roughly 150,000 clones, over 7.5% seen once. Sample: central memory CD4+ T cells from blood. The source of these receptors is a woman aged 18-35 years in good health.

The V call is TRBV29-1, the J call TRBJ2-3, with TRBD2 matching over 10 bases. The CDR3 contains 13 residues. J was trimmed by 2 bases and V by 7 bases; bases with no gene match: 3. Germline V lookup: CDR1 SQVTM, CDR2 ANQGSEA. The CDR3 region has the DNA TGCAGCGGGACTAGCGGTTCCACAGATACGCAGTATTTT. Protein product: CSGTSGSTDTQYF.

The CDR3 spells CASSVQRAGSGANVLTF. The CDR3 region has the DNA TGTGCCAGCAGCGTCCAGCGCGCGGGCTCTGGGGCCAACGTCCTGACTTTC. The chain recombines TRBV9 with TRBJ2-6, with D possibly TRBD2 on 5 matching bases. The germline CDR1 and CDR2 sequences are SGDLS and YYNGEE. The CDR3 is 17 residues long. Trimming removed 2 bases from V and 0 bases from J, with 12 bases in between.

The chain is built from TRBV14 and TRBJ2-1; D not certain. V lost 4 bases, J lost 4 bases, and 11 bases lay in between. The CDR3 has 14 amino acids. CDR1 and CDR2 (germline): SGHDN, FVKESK. The CDR3 nucleotides read TGTGCCAGCAGCCGGTGGGCCGGATACAATGAGCAGTTCTTC. The encoded protein is CASSRWAGYNEQFF.